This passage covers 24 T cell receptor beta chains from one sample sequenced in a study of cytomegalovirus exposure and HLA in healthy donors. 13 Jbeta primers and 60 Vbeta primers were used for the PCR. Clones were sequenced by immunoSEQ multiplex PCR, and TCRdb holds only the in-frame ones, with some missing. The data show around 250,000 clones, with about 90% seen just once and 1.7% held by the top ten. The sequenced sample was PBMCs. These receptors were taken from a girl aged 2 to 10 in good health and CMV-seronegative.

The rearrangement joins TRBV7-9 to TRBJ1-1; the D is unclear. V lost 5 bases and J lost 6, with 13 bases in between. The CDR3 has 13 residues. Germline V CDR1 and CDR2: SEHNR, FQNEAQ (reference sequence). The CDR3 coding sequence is TGTGCCAGCAGCCACGACCTGCGGCCTGAAGCTTTCTTT. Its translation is CASSHDLRPEAFF.

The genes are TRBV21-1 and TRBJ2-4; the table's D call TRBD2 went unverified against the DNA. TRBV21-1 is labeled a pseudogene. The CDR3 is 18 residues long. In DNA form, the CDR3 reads TGTGCCAGCAGCACCATACAACATCTAGCGGCTTGGGGGAACATTCAGTACTTC. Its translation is CASSTIQHLAAWGNIQYF.

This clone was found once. This CDR3 is CASGTGATYEQYF. In nucleotides, the CDR3 is TGTGCCAGTGGAACAGGGGCCACCTACGAGCAGTACTTC. This chain uses TRBV19 with TRBJ2-7; 7 nucleotides agree with TRBD1. In germline, CDR1 is LNHDA, CDR2 SQIVND (reference sequence). The J segment lost 2 bases and the V segment lost 8 bases, leaving 6 bases of the junction unmatched. The CDR3 totals 13 residues.

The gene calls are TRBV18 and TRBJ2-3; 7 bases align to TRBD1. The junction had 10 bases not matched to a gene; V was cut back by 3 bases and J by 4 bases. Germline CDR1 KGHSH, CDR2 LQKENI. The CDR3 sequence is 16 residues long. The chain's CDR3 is CASSPPYGQAADTQYF. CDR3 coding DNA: TGTGCCAGCTCACCCCCGTACGGACAGGCTGCAGATACGCAGTATTTT. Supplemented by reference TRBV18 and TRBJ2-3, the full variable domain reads NAGVMQNPRHLVRRRGQEARLRCSPMKGHSHVYWYRQLPEEGLKFMVYLQKENIIDESGMPKERFSAEFPKEGPSILRIQQVVRGDSAAYFCASSPPYGQAADTQYFGPGTRLTVL.

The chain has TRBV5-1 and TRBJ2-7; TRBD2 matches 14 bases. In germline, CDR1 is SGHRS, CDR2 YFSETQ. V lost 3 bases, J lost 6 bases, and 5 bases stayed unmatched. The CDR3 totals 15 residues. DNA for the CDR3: TGCGCCAGCAGCTGGGGACTAGCGGGGGAAGGCGAGCAGTACTTC. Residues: CASSWGLAGEGEQYF.

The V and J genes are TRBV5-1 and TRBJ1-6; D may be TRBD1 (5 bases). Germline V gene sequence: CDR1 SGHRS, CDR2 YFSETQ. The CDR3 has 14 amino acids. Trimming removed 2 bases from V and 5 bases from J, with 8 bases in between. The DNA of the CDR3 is TGCGCCAGCAGCTTAGCGGGGGATAATTCACCCCTCCACTTT. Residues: CASSLAGDNSPLHF.

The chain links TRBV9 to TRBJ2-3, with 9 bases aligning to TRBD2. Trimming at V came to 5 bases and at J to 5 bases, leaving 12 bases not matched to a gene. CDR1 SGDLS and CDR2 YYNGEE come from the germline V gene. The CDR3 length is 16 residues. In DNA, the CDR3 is TGTGCCAGCAGTTCGACGCGGGAGGGCCCTGGAGATACGCAGTATTTT. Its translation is CASSSTREGPGDTQYF.

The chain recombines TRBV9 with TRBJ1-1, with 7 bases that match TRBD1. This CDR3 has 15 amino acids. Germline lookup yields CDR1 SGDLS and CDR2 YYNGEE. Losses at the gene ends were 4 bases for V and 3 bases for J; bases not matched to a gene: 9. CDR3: CASSSPTGSYTEAFF. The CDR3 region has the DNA TGTGCCAGCAGCTCACCGACAGGGAGCTACACTGAAGCTTTCTTT.

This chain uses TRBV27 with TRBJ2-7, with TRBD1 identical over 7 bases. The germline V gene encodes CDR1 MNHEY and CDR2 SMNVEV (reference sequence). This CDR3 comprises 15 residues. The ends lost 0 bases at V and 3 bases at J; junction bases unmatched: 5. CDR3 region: CASSLSPGGNYEQYF. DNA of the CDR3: TGTGCCAGCAGTTTATCCCCAGGGGGTAACTACGAGCAGTACTTC.

Here the CDR3 reads CASSPIVLRVNQPQHF. The DNA for the CDR3 is TGCGCCAGCAGCCCGATTGTTCTTCGGGTCAATCAGCCCCAGCATTTT. The J gene is TRBJ1-5, the V gene TRBV4-1; D not certain. Germline CDR1 reads MGHRA; CDR2 reads YSYEKL. Deletions cut 4 bases from V and 3 bases from J, with 16 bases between. The CDR3 spans 16 residues.

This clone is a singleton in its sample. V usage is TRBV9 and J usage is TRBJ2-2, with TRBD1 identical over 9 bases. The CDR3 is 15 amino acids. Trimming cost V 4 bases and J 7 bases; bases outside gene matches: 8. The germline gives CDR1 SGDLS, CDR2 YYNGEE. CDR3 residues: CASSSPGTGLGELFF. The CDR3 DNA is TGTGCCAGCAGCTCCCCCGGGACAGGGCTCGGGGAGCTGTTTTTT.

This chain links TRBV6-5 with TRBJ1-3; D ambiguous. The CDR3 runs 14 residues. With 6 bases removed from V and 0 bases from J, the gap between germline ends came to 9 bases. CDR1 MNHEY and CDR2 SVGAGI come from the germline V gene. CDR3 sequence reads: CASSPTTSGNTIYF. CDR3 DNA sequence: TGTGCCAGCAGCCCCACTACCTCTGGAAACACCATATATTTT.

DNA for the CDR3: TGTGCCAGCAGCTTAGCGCGGGGAACAGGGGGTGCTGGTTTCTTT. Translating gives CASSLARGTGGAGFF. This sequence joins TRBV7-2 and TRBJ1-1; TRBD1 agrees at 8 bases. After removal of 0 bases from V and 13 bases from J, the junction contained 13 bases not matched to a gene. Germline CDR1 reads SGHTA; CDR2 reads FQGNSA. The CDR3 consists of 15 residues.

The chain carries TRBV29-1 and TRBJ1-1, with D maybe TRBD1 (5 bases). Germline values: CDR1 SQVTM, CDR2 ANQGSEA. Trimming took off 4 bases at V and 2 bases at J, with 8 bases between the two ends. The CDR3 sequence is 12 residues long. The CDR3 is CSVGDLNTEAFF. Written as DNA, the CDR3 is TGCAGCGTTGGGGACTTAAACACTGAAGCTTTCTTT.

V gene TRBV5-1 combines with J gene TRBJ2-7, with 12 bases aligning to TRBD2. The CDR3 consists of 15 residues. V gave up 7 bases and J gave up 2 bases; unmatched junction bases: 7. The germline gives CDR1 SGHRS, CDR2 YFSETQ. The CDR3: CASHLLAGGPYEQYF. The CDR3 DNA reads TGCGCCAGCCACCTTCTAGCGGGGGGGCCCTACGAGCAGTACTTC.

DNA for the CDR3: TGTGCCATCAGTGAGTCTTTGCAGGCCTCCTACGAGCAGTACTTC. Its protein is CAISESLQASYEQYF. This rearrangement joins TRBV10-3 to TRBJ2-7; D unclear. There are 15 residues in the CDR3. Trimming took off 0 bases at V and 0 bases at J, with 9 bases between the two ends. From germline, CDR1 is ENHRY and CDR2 SYGVKD.

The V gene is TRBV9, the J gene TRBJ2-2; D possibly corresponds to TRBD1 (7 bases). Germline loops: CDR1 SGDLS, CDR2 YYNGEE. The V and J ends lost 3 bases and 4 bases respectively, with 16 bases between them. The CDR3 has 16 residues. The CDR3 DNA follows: TGTGCCAGCAGCGCCCCAGGGGGGCAGGCCACCGGGGAGCTGTTTTTT. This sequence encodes CASSAPGGQATGELFF. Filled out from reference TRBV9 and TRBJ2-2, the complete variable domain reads DSGVTQTPKHLITATGQRVTLRCSPRSGDLSVYWYQQSLDQGLQFLIQYYNGEERAKGNILERFSAQQFPDLHSELNLSSLELGDSALYFCASSAPGGQATGELFFGEGSRLTVL.

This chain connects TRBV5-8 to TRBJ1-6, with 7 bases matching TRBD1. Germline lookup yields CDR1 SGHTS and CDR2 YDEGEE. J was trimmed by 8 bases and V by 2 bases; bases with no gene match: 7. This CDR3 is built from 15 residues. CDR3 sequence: CASSLAGTVYSPLHF. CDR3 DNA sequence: TGTGCCAGCAGCTTAGCCGGGACAGTCTATTCACCCCTCCACTTT.

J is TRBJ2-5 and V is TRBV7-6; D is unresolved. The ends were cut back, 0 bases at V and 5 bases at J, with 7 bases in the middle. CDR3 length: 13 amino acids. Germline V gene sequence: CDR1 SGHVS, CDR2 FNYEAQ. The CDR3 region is CASSLAGWETQYF. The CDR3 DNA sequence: TGTGCCAGCAGCTTAGCGGGCTGGGAGACCCAGTACTTC.

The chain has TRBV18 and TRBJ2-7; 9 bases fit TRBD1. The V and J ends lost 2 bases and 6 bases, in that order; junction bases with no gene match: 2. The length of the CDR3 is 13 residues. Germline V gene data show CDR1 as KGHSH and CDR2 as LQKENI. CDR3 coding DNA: TGTGCCAGCTCACCAGACAGGGGGGGCGAGCAGTACTTC. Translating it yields CASSPDRGGEQYF.

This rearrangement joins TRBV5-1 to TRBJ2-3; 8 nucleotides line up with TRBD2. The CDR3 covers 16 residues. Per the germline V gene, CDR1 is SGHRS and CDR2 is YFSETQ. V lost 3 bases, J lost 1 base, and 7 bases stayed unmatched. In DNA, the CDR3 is TGCGCCAGCAGCTCCGAAGCGGGAGCTGGCACAGATACGCAGTATTTT. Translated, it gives CASSSEAGAGTDTQYF.

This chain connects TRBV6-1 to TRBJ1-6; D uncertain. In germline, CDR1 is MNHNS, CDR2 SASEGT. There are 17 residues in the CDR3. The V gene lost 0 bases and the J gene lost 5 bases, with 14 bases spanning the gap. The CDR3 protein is CASSEALLMGDNSPLHF. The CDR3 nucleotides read TGTGCCAGCAGTGAAGCCTTATTAATGGGCGATAATTCACCCCTCCACTTT.

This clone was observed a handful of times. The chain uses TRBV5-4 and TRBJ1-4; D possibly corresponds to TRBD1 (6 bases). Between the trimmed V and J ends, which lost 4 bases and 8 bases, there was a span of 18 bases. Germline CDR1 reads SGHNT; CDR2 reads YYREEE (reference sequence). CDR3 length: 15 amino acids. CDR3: CASSPREGEGEKLFF. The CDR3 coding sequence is TGTGCCAGCAGCCCAAGAGAGGGGGAGGGAGAAAAACTGTTTTTT.

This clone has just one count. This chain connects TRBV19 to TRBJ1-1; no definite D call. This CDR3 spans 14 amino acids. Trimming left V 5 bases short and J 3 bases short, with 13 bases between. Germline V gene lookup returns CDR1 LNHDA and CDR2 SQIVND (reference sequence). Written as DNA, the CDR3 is TGTGCCAGTAGTCTGGGAGGCTGGGACACTGAAGCTTTCTTT. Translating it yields CASSLGGWDTEAFF.